The T cell receptor beta chain under discussion was sequenced for a study of CD8+ T cells in alopecia areata. Overall study context: Twice a day, 5 to 10 mg of oral tofacitinib was administered to treated patients.

This clone appeared a single time. Treatment: oral pan-JAK inhibitor, 5-10 mg twice daily. Starting from PBMCs, sorting isolated CD4+ and CD8+ T cells. Germline V lookup: CDR1 SNHLY, CDR2 FYNNEI. CDR3 length equals 14 residues. V gave up 6 bases and J gave up 6 bases, with 15 bases separating them. In each case, RNA was isolated and then reverse transcribed into cDNA as the sequencing template. Measured with immunoSEQ multiplex PCR; TCRdb has only the in-frame clones, and not every one. Found here are 200,000 or so clones, over 40% of them singletons; the top ten hold around 2.5%. The chain recombines TRBV2 with TRBJ1-5; D perhaps matches TRBD1 (5 bases). This receptor was obtained from a human donor with alopecia areata. The sample here was CD4+ T cells sorted from blood, taken around week 37, from a patient treated with tofacitinib. The CDR3 sequence is CASRPRQRGQPQHF. CDR3 in DNA: TGTGCCAGCAGGCCCCGCCAGAGGGGTCAGCCCCAGCATTTT. Using reference TRBV2 and TRBJ1-5 for the parts outside the CDR3, the full variable domain is EPEVTQTPSHQVTQMGQEVILRCVPISNHLYFYWYRQILGQKVEFLVSFYNNEISEKSEIFDDQFSVERPDGSNFTLKIRSTKLEDSAMYFCASRPRQRGQPQHFGDGTRLSIL.